This T cell receptor beta chain was observed in a study of blood T cell repertoires in COVID-19. Study at large: Acute and convalescent COVID-19 samples came from the United States, Italy and Spain. T cells, B-cell-depleted T cells, or PBMCs supplied cDNA or gDNA.

Study processing details: From reference gene primer amplification, estimates of nucleated cell counts were derived. The data were produced by immunoSEQ multiplex PCR, yet TCRdb's version contains in-frame clones alone and is incomplete. That table is the source of V, J and clone size, and D and trimming were worked out from the DNA. Of about 120,000 clones listed, 82% are singletons. This clone has only a few counts. This sequence was found in a human donor in a cohort sampled during active COVID-19. Material for sequencing was peripheral blood.

CDR3 in DNA: TGCGCCAGCAGCTGGGGGGACTCCACCGGGGAGCTGTTTTTT. Translating gives CASSWGDSTGELFF. The chain couples TRBV5-1 to TRBJ2-2; weak D call: TRBD2 (6 bases). V was pared by 3 bases and J by 4 bases, with 10 bases between. Germline V gene data show CDR1 as SGHRS and CDR2 as YFSETQ. CDR3 length: 14 amino acids.